This TCR beta chain derives from a study of blood T cell repertoires in COVID-19. For the study at large: Sites across the United States, Italy and Spain contributed samples from acute and convalescent COVID-19. T cells, B-cell-depleted T cells, or PBMCs provided the cDNA or gDNA that served as material.

Original analysis: Amplification from reference gene primers served as the basis for estimated nucleated cell counts. Generated by immunoSEQ multiplex PCR, the TCRdb table keeps only in-frame clones and is missing some. The D gene and trimming were derived from the DNA, and the V and J assignments and clone size from that table. The repertoire holds about 240,000 clones, with 86% as singletons. The CDR3 has 13 amino acids. V shed 3 bases and J shed 2 bases, with 8 bases lying between them. Germline values: CDR1 MDHEN, CDR2 SYDVKM. The chain is built from TRBV28 and TRBJ2-7; D not resolved. Material: peripheral blood. The clonotype originates from a woman aged 45 to 65 with COVID-19, enrolled during active disease. The CDR3 DNA sequence: TGTGCCAGCAGTTTTAACGGAGCCTACGAGCAGTACGTC. Amino acids: CASSFNGAYEQYV.